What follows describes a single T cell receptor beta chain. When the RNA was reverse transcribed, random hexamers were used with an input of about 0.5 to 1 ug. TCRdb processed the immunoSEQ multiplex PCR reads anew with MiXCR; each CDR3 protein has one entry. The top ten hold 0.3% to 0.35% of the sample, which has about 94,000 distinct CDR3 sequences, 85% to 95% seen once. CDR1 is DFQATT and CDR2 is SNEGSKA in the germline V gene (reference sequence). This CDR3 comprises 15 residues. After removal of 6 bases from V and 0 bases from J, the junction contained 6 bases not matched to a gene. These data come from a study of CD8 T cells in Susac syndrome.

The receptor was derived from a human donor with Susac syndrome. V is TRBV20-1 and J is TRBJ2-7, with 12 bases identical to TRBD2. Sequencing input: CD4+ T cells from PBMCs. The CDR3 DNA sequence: TGCAGTGCCGGCACTAGCGGGGGGACCTCCTACGAGCAGTACTTC. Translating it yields CSAGTSGGTSYEQYF.